Each of the 13 T cell receptor beta chains below was sequenced from the same sample in a study of blood T cells in healthy people across ages (dated by TCRdb to 2014 to 2015). Receptors were amplified or captured by 5' RACE. Sequencing took place on an Illumina HiSeq 2500. A second roughly 6 to 11 cycle PCR used a sample-barcoded 5' primer and a J-beta primer mix. TCRdb's own reprocessing of the public reads used fastp at Q25 and MiXCR and kept productive beta chains. Every entry covers one CDR3 protein and lists the most common genes and DNA from its rows. The sample table lists about 1.4 million distinct CDR3 sequences, 45% to 70% of them with a count of one. The ten top clones hold 5% to 7% of the sample. Sequencing input: blood. The receptors here all came from a man between 18 and 35 years old in good health.

The chain combines TRBV3-1 with TRBJ2-1; 8 nucleotides align to TRBD2. The closer fit of TRBJ2-7 to the DNA end suggests the J call may be wrong. This CDR3 has 16 residues. Germline CDR1 and CDR2: LGHDT and YNNKEL (reference sequence). CDR3 in amino acids: CASSPREEFSYNEQYF. The CDR3 region has the DNA TGTGCCAGCAGCCCGCGGGAGGAATTCTCCTACAATGAGCAGTACTTC.

The chain couples TRBV18 to TRBJ2-1; 7 bases are a match to TRBD1. The better agreement between TRBJ2-7 and the DNA end casts doubt on the J call. Germline values: CDR1 KGHSH, CDR2 LQKENI. The CDR3 loop spans 15 amino acids. For the CDR3, the DNA is TGTGCCAGCTCACAGTTTTCCCAGGGGGTCGACGAGCAGTACTTC. Its translation is CASSQFSQGVDEQYF.

This clonotype was seen a few times. The gene calls are TRBV20-1 and TRBJ2-7; unclear D gene. The V gene's germline CDR1 is DFQATT and CDR2 SNEGSKA (reference sequence). Trimming shortened V by 3 bases and J by 0 bases, and 9 bases separated the two germline ends. CDR3 length equals 13 residues. The CDR3 loop reads CSASLGFSYEQYF. The CDR3 region has the DNA TGCAGTGCTAGTTTGGGATTCTCCTACGAGCAGTACTTC.

The rearrangement joins TRBV4-3 to TRBJ2-5; 9 nucleotides align to TRBD1. Trimming removed 2 bases from V and 5 bases from J; junction bases left unmatched: 18. The CDR3 is made up of 19 amino acids. Germline V gene sequence: CDR1 LGHNA, CDR2 YSLEER. The CDR3 DNA follows: TGCGCCAGCAGCCAAAACCCCGACCGGGACAGGGTGATTCCGGAGACCCAGTACTTC. Its translation: CASSQNPDRDRVIPETQYF.

The gene calls are TRBV4-2 and TRBJ1-6; D is undetermined. There are 12 residues in the CDR3. CDR1 and CDR2 from the germline V gene are LGHNA and YNFKEQ. V was trimmed by 1 base and J by 16 bases, leaving 11 bases between them. The CDR3 DNA reads as TGTGCCAGCAGCCAAGTGGAAGAACCTCTCCACTTT. As protein: CASSQVEEPLHF.

This sequence joins TRBV6-4 and TRBJ1-2, with a tentative D call TRBD1 (6 bases). V gave up 2 bases and J gave up 7 bases, with 17 bases separating them. Germline V CDR1 and CDR2: MRHNA, SNTAGT. This CDR3 spans 15 amino acids. The CDR3: CASSDATWGAGGYTF. CDR3 DNA sequence: TGTGCCAGCAGTGACGCGACGTGGGGGGCAGGTGGCTACACCTTC.

This clonotype was observed once. The chain has TRBV11-2 and TRBJ1-1, with D unresolved. Germline lookup yields CDR1 SGHAT and CDR2 FQNNGV. This CDR3 comprises 13 residues. V was clipped by 5 bases and J by 2 bases, with 9 bases between them. The CDR3 DNA reads as TGTGCCAGCAGCGCCGGGTTCAACACTGAAGCTTTCTTT. Encoded protein: CASSAGFNTEAFF.

The V and J genes are TRBV3-1 and TRBJ2-4; no reliable D call. Germline V lookup: CDR1 LGHDT, CDR2 YNNKEL (reference sequence). The V and J ends lost 7 bases and 7 bases respectively, with 14 bases between them. The length of the CDR3 is 13 residues. The CDR3 DNA reads TGTGCCAGCACCTCCTCGGTTGGCAACATTCAGTACTTC. Translated, it gives CASTSSVGNIQYF.

This clonotype was detected only a few times. The rearrangement links TRBV25-1 to TRBJ2-7; D remains ambiguous. The V end lost 2 bases, the J end lost 5 bases, and 16 bases lay between the germline ends. The CDR3 contains 15 residues. The germline V gene has CDR1 MGHDK and CDR2 SYGVNS. CDR3 sequence reads: CASSETPSSYHEQYF. CDR3 DNA: TGTGCCAGCAGTGAAACTCCCTCGTCGTACCACGAGCAGTACTTC.

The V gene is TRBV4-2, the J gene TRBJ1-1; D unresolved. CDR3 length equals 15 residues. From germline, CDR1 is LGHNA and CDR2 YNFKEQ. Trimming shortened V by 1 base and J by 0 bases, and 9 bases separated the two germline ends. CDR3 bases: TGTGCCAGCAGCCAAGTAACAGAGATGAACACTGAAGCTTTCTTT. Protein product: CASSQVTEMNTEAFF.

The chain uses TRBV5-1 and TRBJ1-6; unclear D gene. CDR1 is SGHRS, CDR2 YFSETQ, per germline. Trimming pared 1 base from V and 7 bases from J, leaving 15 bases between. This CDR3 is 16 amino acids long. The CDR3 DNA reads TGCGCCAGCAGCTTGAAGGAAAACAATAGCAATTCACCCCTCCACTTT. It codes for CASSLKENNSNSPLHF.

Remarks on this clonotype: In this CDR3 the conserved last residue, phenylalanine or tryptophan, is missing, so a read error is likely. J is TRBJ2-7 and V is TRBV6-2 or TRBV6-3; 9 positions agree with TRBD2. Trimming cost V 5 bases and J 4 bases; bases outside gene matches: 9. The CDR3 contains 15 residues. Germline-derived CDR1 and CDR2 are MNHEY and SVGEGT. In DNA form, the CDR3 reads TGTGCCAGCAGTGGGACTAGCTCTATTTGGTACGAGCAGTACTTA. It translates to CASSGTSSIWYEQYL.

This clonotype occurred a few times. The genes are TRBV10-3 and TRBJ2-4; D perhaps matches TRBD1 (6 bases). Germline V lookup: CDR1 ENHRY, CDR2 SYGVKD. V was cut by 6 bases and J by 4 bases, with 19 bases left in between. CDR3 length: 16 amino acids. DNA for the CDR3: TGTGCCATCAGCCCCCTATCGACAGGCCTAAAAAACATTCAGTACTTC. Translating it yields CAISPLSTGLKNIQYF.